The 19 T cell receptor beta chains below all came from one sample that was sequenced in a study of OX40 agonist ivuxolimab in advanced cancers. Libraries were prepared by immunoSEQ multiplex PCR; TCRdb keeps only in-frame clonotypes and omits some of them. The data show approximately 72,000 clones, 75% to 85% seen once. Sequencing used CD4+ or CD8+ T cells sorted from blood, obtained in a trial of the OX40 agonist ivuxolimab. These receptors originate from an adult with an advanced solid tumor such as melanoma, head and neck, liver or kidney cancer.

The CDR3 DNA follows: TGTGCCAGCAGCCCGGGACAGGGAGGGAATGAGCAGTTCTTC. This codes for CASSPGQGGNEQFF. V usage is TRBV7-2 and J usage is TRBJ2-1, with TRBD1 matching 9 bases. With V trimmed by 5 bases and J by 7 bases, 6 bases remained unmatched. The length of the CDR3 is 14 residues. Germline-derived CDR1 and CDR2 are SGHTA and FQGNSA.

The V gene is TRBV11-2, the J gene TRBJ2-5, with D perhaps matching TRBD1 or TRBD2 (5 bases each). Germline assignment: CDR1 SGHAT and CDR2 FQNNGV. Trimming stripped 5 bases from V and 7 bases from J, with 14 bases between. The length of the CDR3 is 13 residues. The CDR3 nucleotides read TGTGCCAGCAGCGGGGACCTCTTGGGGACCCAGTACTTC. Its translation: CASSGDLLGTQYF. The complete variable domain, with remaining parts taken from reference TRBV11-2 and TRBJ2-5, reads EAGVAQSPRYKIIEKRQSVAFWCNPISGHATLYWYQQILGQGPKLLIQFQNNGVVDDSQLPKDRFSAERLKGVDSTLKIQPAKLEDSAVYLCASSGDLLGTQYFGPGTRLLVL.

This clone has more than one count but fewer than ten. This chain uses TRBV19 with TRBJ2-5, with 7 bases lining up with TRBD1. The CDR3 covers 14 residues. Germline V gene data show CDR1 as LNHDA and CDR2 as SQIVND (reference sequence). The junction had 9 bases not matched to a gene; V was cut back by 5 bases and J by 6 bases. The CDR3 DNA sequence: TGTGCCAGTAGTGTCCCTGACAGGGAAAAGACCCAGTACTTC. It yields the protein CASSVPDREKTQYF.

The chain uses TRBV7-9 and TRBJ1-2; maybe TRBD1 (5 bases). The CDR3 extends over 16 amino acids. V shed 1 base and J shed 4 bases, with 16 bases lying between them. CDR1 SEHNR and CDR2 FQNEAQ come from the germline V gene (reference sequence). The CDR3 sequence is CASSLDDSPGSYGYTF. DNA for the CDR3: TGTGCCAGCAGCTTAGATGACAGCCCGGGGAGCTATGGCTACACCTTC.

This clone was recorded only once. The V and J genes are TRBV4-2 and TRBJ2-1; TRBD2 matches 8 bases. The V gene end was trimmed by 0 bases and the J gene end by 4 bases; junction bases not matched to a gene: 5. The germline V gene has CDR1 LGHNA and CDR2 YNFKEQ. This CDR3 has 16 amino acids. CDR3 loop: CASSQDAASGYNEQFF. DNA of the CDR3: TGTGCCAGCAGCCAAGATGCGGCTAGCGGGTACAATGAGCAGTTCTTC.

This chain joins TRBV5-6 and TRBJ2-7; 8 bases line up with TRBD2. The V gene's germline CDR1 is SGHDT and CDR2 YYEEEE. This CDR3 has 15 amino acids. After removal of 4 bases from V and 6 bases from J, the junction contained 12 bases not matched to a gene. The CDR3 nucleotides are TGTGCCAGCAGCGGTAGCGGGGAAGGCCGGGGCGAGCAGTACTTC. Translated: CASSGSGEGRGEQYF.

The rearrangement joins TRBV10-1 to TRBJ2-7; D gene ambiguous. The CDR3 extends over 12 amino acids. Germline V CDR1 and CDR2: WNHNN, SYGVQD (reference sequence). The germline V and J ends were trimmed by 7 bases and 3 bases, with 10 bases remaining between them. The CDR3 nucleotides are TGCGCCAGCATAGAACTTGACTACGAGCAGTACTTC. It codes for CASIELDYEQYF.

This rearrangement joins TRBV18 to TRBJ2-3; the D gene is possibly TRBD2 (5 bases). The CDR3 runs to 16 residues. Germline-derived CDR1 and CDR2 are KGHSH and LQKENI. Trimming took off 2 bases at V and 4 bases at J, with 16 bases between the two ends. CDR3 residues: CASSPTLAPRADTQYF. The CDR3 DNA follows: TGTGCCAGCTCACCAACTCTTGCCCCGAGGGCAGATACGCAGTATTTT. Complete variable domain (other parts from reference TRBV18 and TRBJ2-3): NAGVMQNPRHLVRRRGQEARLRCSPMKGHSHVYWYRQLPEEGLKFMVYLQKENIIDESGMPKERFSAEFPKEGPSILRIQQVVRGDSAAYFCASSPTLAPRADTQYFGPGTRLTVL.

V usage is TRBV30 and J usage is TRBJ2-2; 10 positions agree with TRBD2. The CDR3 is 20 amino acids. CDR1 and CDR2 from the germline V gene are GTSNPN and SVGIG (reference sequence). V lost 8 bases to trimming and J lost 0 bases; unmatched junction nucleotides: 21. In DNA, the CDR3 is TGTGCCCTTAGGGCTAGCGGGAGCCTCAAATGGAAAACGAACACCGGGGAGCTGTTTTTT. Residues: CALRASGSLKWKTNTGELFF.

The V gene is TRBV5-6, the J gene TRBJ2-1; D is ambiguous. V was trimmed by 0 bases and J by 4 bases, leaving 14 bases between them. Germline V gives CDR1 SGHDT, CDR2 YYEEEE. CDR3 length: 16 amino acids. The CDR3 DNA follows: TGTGCCAGCAGCTTGGGAATCCGCCTATCATACAATGAGCAGTTCTTC. Amino acid sequence: CASSLGIRLSYNEQFF.

As for this clone: One junction end disagrees with the germline gene, perhaps due to a read error. This chain connects TRBV4-2 to TRBJ2-2; TRBD1 aligns across 8 bases. CDR1 and CDR2 from the germline V gene are LGHNA and YNFKEQ. The CDR3 runs to 15 residues. CDR3 nucleotides: TGTGCCAGCAGCCAAGATTACAGGGGGATAGGGGAGCCGTTTTTT. Its protein product is CASSQDYRGIGEPFF.

Only a few counts were recorded for this clone. The V and J genes are TRBV21-1 and TRBJ1-2. TRBV21-1 is tagged as a pseudogene. The CDR3 extends over 9 amino acids. The CDR3 DNA is TGTGCCAGCGGGAGGGGAGGGTCTTTC. Translated: CASGRGGSF.

The chain has TRBV5-1 and TRBJ2-5; 10 positions match TRBD1. There are 18 residues in the CDR3. J gave up 2 bases and V 3 bases, and 13 bases lay outside the gene matches. The germline V gene encodes CDR1 SGHRS and CDR2 YFSETQ. This chain's CDR3 is CASSSTTYWTGGQETQYF. The CDR3 DNA reads TGCGCCAGCAGCTCCACTACCTACTGGACAGGGGGACAAGAGACCCAGTACTTC. The full variable domain, with the rest looked up from reference TRBV5-1 and TRBJ2-5, is KAGVTQTPRYLIKTRGQQVTLSCSPISGHRSVSWYQQTPGQGLQFLFEYFSETQRNKGNFPGRFSGRQFSNSRSEMNVSTLELGDSALYLCASSSTTYWTGGQETQYFGPGTRLLVL.

CDR3 protein: CASSRTSGRSTYNEQFF. The CDR3 bases are TGCGCCAGCTCTAGGACTAGCGGGAGGTCCACCTACAATGAGCAGTTCTTC. The rearrangement joins TRBV10-2 to TRBJ2-1; 14 bases align to TRBD2. The V segment lost 8 bases and the J segment 2 bases; nucleotides outside the gene matches: 8. CDR1 is WSHSY and CDR2 is SAAADI in the germline V gene. This CDR3 has 17 residues.

This sequence joins TRBV5-4 and TRBJ2-5; weak D call: TRBD2 (6 bases). The ends were cut back, 0 bases at V and 4 bases at J, with 16 bases in the middle. Germline CDR1 and CDR2: SGHNT and YYREEE (reference sequence). The CDR3 loop spans 16 amino acids. CDR3 residues: CASSLAGVRMGETQYF. The CDR3 region has the DNA TGTGCCAGCAGCTTGGCGGGAGTAAGAATGGGAGAGACCCAGTACTTC.

By share of the sample, this clone is large (0.1 to 1%). V and J are TRBV15 and TRBJ2-3; possibly TRBD2 for D (5 bases). The CDR3 contains 19 residues. The V and J ends lost 0 bases and 2 bases respectively, with 21 bases between them. From germline, CDR1 is LNHNV and CDR2 YYDKDF (reference sequence). CDR3 protein: CATSRDKLRGSPSTDTQYF. The DNA for the CDR3 is TGTGCCACCAGCAGAGATAAATTACGTGGGAGCCCCTCCACAGATACGCAGTATTTT.

This clone qualifies as medium-sized. A read error may account for a junction end that differs from germline. V is TRBV7-2 and J is TRBJ1-2, with a tentative D call TRBD1 (5 bases). The length of the CDR3 is 17 residues. Germline CDR1 SGHTA, CDR2 FQGNSA. CDR3 region: CASSPSGRPWANFGYTF. The CDR3 DNA reads TGTGCCAGCAGCCCCTCGGGACGACCTTGGGCTAACTTTGGCTACACCTTC. Looking up the rest from reference TRBV7-2 and TRBJ1-2 gives the full variable domain: GAGVSQSPSNKVTEKGKDVELRCDPISGHTALYWYRQSLGQGLEFLIYFQGNSAPDKSGLPSDRFSAERTGGSVSTLTIQRTQQEDSAVYLCASSPSGRPWANFGYTFGSGTRLTVV.

The chain uses TRBV10-3 and TRBJ2-1; TRBD2 aligns across 9 bases. V lost 10 bases, J lost 3 bases, and 13 bases stayed unmatched. The germline V gene has CDR1 ENHRY and CDR2 SYGVKD. The CDR3 loop spans 16 amino acids. The CDR3, as DNA: TGTGCCAGCAGAGTTTCTAGCGGGACTAACTACAATGAGCAGTTCTTC. It codes for CASRVSSGTNYNEQFF.

V usage is TRBV19 and J usage is TRBJ1-2; D might be TRBD1 (5 bases). This CDR3 is built from 12 residues. V was shortened by 4 bases and J by 6 bases, with 9 bases between the two germline ends. The V gene's germline CDR1 is LNHDA and CDR2 SQIVND (reference sequence). CDR3 loop: CASSRQGDGYTF. The CDR3 coding sequence is TGTGCCAGTAGTAGGCAGGGTGATGGCTACACCTTC.